This entry concerns a single T cell receptor (beta chain). Arm-PCR of CDR3 regions and iRepertoire HTBI primers were used to build TCR beta libraries. TCRdb independently ran MiXCR on the multiplex PCR reads; one entry per CDR3 protein. Among around 400,000 distinct CDR3 sequences listed, 20% to 30% were seen once. This CDR3 has 14 residues. Per germline, CDR1 SGHRS and CDR2 YFSETQ. V lost 0 bases and J lost 5, with 11 bases in between. Time point given: persistent/refractory GD, antithyroid drugs over 5 years with positive TRAb. RNA from PBMCs was the source of the TCR library. Patient provenance is recorded as an endocrinology department in Xi'an, China. The data stem from a study of regulatory T cells in long-lasting Graves disease.

The chain links TRBV5-1 to TRBJ1-1; no firm D call. This clonotype was sampled from a female donor with Graves disease. Sequences were derived from peripheral blood mononuclear cells (PBMCs), sampled when the disease was refractory, from a patient treated with antithyroid drugs. The DNA of the CDR3 is TGCGCCAGCAGCTTGGGGTCCCGGGGAACTGAAGCTTTCTTT. This encodes CASSLGSRGTEAFF.